This is a list of T cell receptor beta chains from one sample in a study of T cells in Graves' hyperthyroidism and ophthalmopathy. TCRdb re-called the multiplex PCR reads through MiXCR, storing one row per CDR3 protein. The sample lists 450,000 to 650,000 distinct CDR3 sequences; 14% were seen once. Sequencing was performed on blood. The receptors stem from a woman aged 18-29 years with Graves' ophthalmopathy. Both conserved end residues are part of each CDR3. D genes are given only for firm matches. A row's size may be missing; if present it is once, few, many or a size class.

size | J | V | D | DNA | CDR3
once | TRBJ1-1 | TRBV28 | TRBD1 | TGTGCCAGCAGTTTGCTCCAGGGGGCTTACACTGAAGCTTTCTTT | CASSLLQGAYTEAFF
. | TRBJ2-2 | TRBV5-4 | . | TGTGCCAGCAGCTCCCAGGGGTGGGGATACACCGGGGAGCTGTTTTTT | CASSSQGWGYTGELFF
many | TRBJ1-1 | TRBV10-3 | . | TGTGCCATCAGTGATGCAGGTTTGCACACTGAAGCTTTCTTT | CAISDAGLHTEAFF
. | TRBJ2-5 | TRBV6-1 | . | TGTGCCAGCAGTGCAGACCAGGGGGGAAAGACCCAGTACTTC | CASSADQGGKTQYF
many | TRBJ2-2 | TRBV2 | . | TGTGCCAGCACCTCCGCACGGGAGCTGTTTTTT | CASTSARELFF
many | TRBJ1-5 | TRBV24-1 | . | TGTGCCACCAGTGACGTGACAGGTGACAGCAATCAGCCCCAGCATTTT | CATSDVTGDSNQPQHF
. | TRBJ2-7 | TRBV27 | TRBD2 | TGTGCCAGCAGTTTGGGGACTAGCGGAGTCACCTACGAGCAGTACTTC | CASSLGTSGVTYEQYF
few | TRBJ1-1 | TRBV6-1 | TRBD1 | TGTGCCAGCAGCCGACAGGGTTTTGAAGCTTTCTTT | CASSRQGFEAFF
many | TRBJ2-7 | TRBV7-2 | TRBD1 | TGTGCCAGCAGCTTAGAGGAGACAGGGCGTGAGCAGTACTTC | CASSLEETGREQYF
. | TRBJ1-5 | TRBV18 | . | TGTGCCAGCTCACCTGATCTCTTGGGGGGGTCCAATCAGCCCCAGCATTTT | CASSPDLLGGSNQPQHF
once | TRBJ2-2 | TRBV20-1 | TRBD1 | TGCAGTGCTAGGGAGGACAGGACGAACACCGGGGAGCTGTTTTTT | CSAREDRTNTGELFF
. | TRBJ2-1 | TRBV7-6 | TRBD2 | TGTGCCAGCAGCTCACCTAAGCGGGGGAGCTCCTACAATGAGCAGTTCTTC | CASSSPKRGSSYNEQFF
many | TRBJ2-5 | TRBV6-1 | TRBD2 | TGTGCCAGTGATTTCGCAGCGGGGGACGGGGCAAAGTACTTC | CASDFAAGDGAKYF
many | TRBJ2-5 | TRBV6-5 | . | TGTGCCAGCAGTTACGGGCCCCGTAGCGGCAAAGAGACCCAGTACTTC | CASSYGPRSGKETQYF
many | TRBJ1-5 | TRBV6-1 | . | TGTGCCAGCAGTGAAGTCCACGGGGGAATGTGGGGGAGCAATCAGCCCCAGCATTTT | CASSEVHGGMWGSNQPQHF
many | TRBJ2-4 | TRBV30 | TRBD1 | TGTGCCTGGAGTGGACAGGGGTTCATTCAGTACTTC | CAWSGQGFIQYF
many | TRBJ1-2 | TRBV6-1 | . | TGTGCCAGCAGTCCAACCTCCGAGAGGGGCTACACCTTC | CASSPTSERGYTF
. | TRBJ2-7 | TRBV6-2/TRBV6-3 | TRBD2 | TGTGCCAGCAGGAAAGGGACTAGCGGGAGGGCGGGCACCTACAATGAGCAGTACTTC | CASRKGTSGRAGTYNEQYF
. | TRBJ1-1 | TRBV19 | . | TGTGCCAGGAGTTCCATCAGGGGCTTTGCTTTCTTT | CARSSIRGFAFF
many | TRBJ2-1 | TRBV10-3 | . | TGTGCCATCAGGGCGAGGGGACATATTCAGGGGCATTCCTACAATGAGCAGTTCTTC | CAIRARGHIQGHSYNEQFF